What follows are 11 T cell receptor beta chains derived from one specimen sequenced in a study of metastatic and nonmetastatic thyroid tumors. TCRdb re-analyzed the PCR reads through MiXCR. In the table there are 25,000 or so clones, around a quarter of which are singletons. No patient received treatment before thyroid surgery. The specimen sequenced was blood. All receptors derive from a female donor with papillary thyroid cancer or a benign thyroid nodule (not recorded which). Some clones in this sample may be carry-over from other donors' samples.

With respect to this clone: Its ends do not fully match the called genes, so a read error is possible. The identical CDR3 is also encoded by other nucleotide sequences in the sample. This chain joins TRBV5-6 and TRBJ2-2; D gene uncertain. CDR3 size: 14 residues. Germline CDR1 is SGHDT and CDR2 is YYEEEE. CDR3 protein: CASSLGPGTGELFF. The CDR3 nucleotides are TGTGCCAGCAGCTTGGGCCCCGGTACCGGTGAGCTGTTTTTT.

Relative to its sample, this clone is medium-sized (0.01 to 0.1%). The chain employs TRBV11-2 and TRBJ1-3, with unresolved D. CDR3 length equals 15 residues. Deletions cut 1 base from V and 0 bases from J, with 7 bases between. From germline, CDR1 is SGHAT and CDR2 FQNNGV. CDR3 bases: TGTGCCAGCAGCTTAGGTGGGAGCTCTGGAAACACCATATATTTT. Translated: CASSLGGSSGNTIYF.

In this sample, this clone turned up many times. The J gene is TRBJ1-5, the V gene TRBV4-1; D call uncertain. The V end was cut by 0 bases, the J end by 2 bases, with 11 bases between. This CDR3 is built from 16 residues. CDR1 is MGHRA and CDR2 is YSYEKL in the germline V gene. The CDR3 bases are TGCGCCAGCAGCCAAGAAGTCGGAAACGGCAATCAGCCCCAGCATTTT. This encodes CASSQEVGNGNQPQHF.

This clone showed up just a few times. It may be a read error: a sequence one base away is much more abundant. This rearrangement joins TRBV9 to TRBJ2-1, with D unresolved. This CDR3 is built from 12 residues. The V end was cut by 6 bases, the J end by 5 bases, with 9 bases between. Germline V gene sequence: CDR1 SGDLS, CDR2 YYNGEE. The CDR3 coding sequence is TGTGCCAGCATCGTGTCTGACAATGAGCAGTTCTTC. It codes for CASIVSDNEQFF.

This clone came up a few times. The chain employs TRBV6-2 or TRBV6-3 and TRBJ1-5; the match to TRBD1 covers 9 bases. V lost 1 base to trimming and J lost 6 bases; unmatched junction nucleotides: 4. Germline values: CDR1 MNHEY, CDR2 SVGEGT. The CDR3 totals 15 residues. CDR3 amino acids: CASSYWTGVRQPQHF. The CDR3 bases are TGTGCCAGCAGTTACTGGACAGGGGTTCGTCAGCCCCAGCATTTT.

This clone was counted only a few times. This may stem from a read error, because a much larger clone lies one nucleotide away. The CDR3 ends on some other residue instead of the conserved phenylalanine or tryptophan, so this is likely a read error. V and J are TRBV2 and TRBJ2-7; D is uncertain. The CDR3 loop spans 11 amino acids. CDR1 and CDR2 from the germline V gene are SNHLY and FYNNEI. V dropped 8 bases and J dropped 5 bases, with 10 bases sitting between them. CDR3 DNA: TGTGCCAGCTATAACATCCACGAGCAGTACCTC. It codes for CASYNIHEQYL.

This clone has ten or more counts. The rearrangement uses TRBV7-8 and TRBJ2-7; perhaps D is TRBD1 or TRBD2 (5 bases each). This CDR3 spans 16 amino acids. V shed 5 bases and J shed 2 bases, with 19 bases lying between them. CDR1 and CDR2 from the germline V gene are SGHVS and FQNEAQ. The CDR3, as DNA: TGTGCCAGCAGCCTAGAAGTACGGGGCAAAACCTACGAGCAGTACTTC. This translates into CASSLEVRGKTYEQYF.

This sequence joins TRBV5-1 and TRBJ2-3; D gene unclear. CDR1 is SGHRS, CDR2 YFSETQ, per germline. V was trimmed by 0 bases and J by 2 bases, leaving 7 bases between them. CDR3 length: 14 amino acids. In DNA, the CDR3 is TGCGCCAGCAGCTTGGAGGGTATCACAGATACGCAGTATTTT. This encodes CASSLEGITDTQYF.

The chain is built from TRBV20-1 and TRBJ2-5, with 9 bases that match TRBD2. The CDR3 runs to 15 residues. Germline trimming cut 2 bases from V and 0 bases from J; bases unmatched to any gene: 4. Germline values: CDR1 DFQATT, CDR2 SNEGSKA (reference sequence). The CDR3 sequence is CSARSTSGYQETQYF. CDR3 coding DNA: TGCAGTGCTAGATCGACTAGCGGTTACCAAGAGACCCAGTACTTC.

In nucleotides, the CDR3 is TGTGCCAGCACCCGTATTCAGAACACTGAAGCTTTCTTT. It is translated as CASTRIQNTEAFF. This chain joins TRBV5-8 and TRBJ1-1; no clear D. Germline CDR1 is SGHTS and CDR2 is YDEGEE. Trimming cost V 6 bases and J 1 base, with 10 bases left between them. The CDR3 length is 13 residues.

The gene calls are TRBV20-1 and TRBJ1-1; D gene ambiguous. The CDR3 is made up of 11 amino acids. Trimming shortened V by 6 bases and J by 11 bases, and 16 bases separated the two germline ends. Germline CDR1 is DFQATT and CDR2 is SNEGSKA (reference sequence). The CDR3 protein is CSAHSGKWAFF. The CDR3 nucleotides read TGCAGTGCCCACTCGGGCAAATGGGCTTTCTTT.